These T cell receptor beta chains were read from a single sample in a study of cytomegalovirus exposure and HLA in healthy donors. Measured with immunoSEQ multiplex PCR; TCRdb has only the in-frame clones, and not every one. The sample gives approximately 82,000 clones, 85% to 95% of which show up once; approximately 0.73% is in the top ten. The sequenced sample was PBMCs. These receptors were taken from a young woman in good health and CMV-seronegative. Both conserved end residues are part of each CDR3. The order of the fields is CDR3 DNA, CDR3 protein, J gene, D gene, clone size, V gene. The D gene is left open where the match is weak. Size is omitted from some rows. Given values are once, few, many or a class for expanded clones.

TGTGCCAGCAGTTTTGGCAGGGTACTAGCCAAAAACATTCAGTACTTC,CASSFGRVLAKNIQYF,TRBJ2-4,NA,NA,TRBV27
TGTGCCAGCAGGGCTACAGGGCGATCTTATGGCTACACCTTC,CASRATGRSYGYTF,TRBJ1-2,NA,NA,TRBV5-4
TGTGCCAGCAGTTCTTTACCGGGACACCAGTACAATGAGCAGTTCTTC,CASSSLPGHQYNEQFF,TRBJ2-1,NA,NA,TRBV6-5
TGTGCCAGCAGCCCCGGACAGGTCGAGACCCAGTACTTC,CASSPGQVETQYF,TRBJ2-5,TRBD1,NA,TRBV14
TGTGCCAGCAGACGAGGACAGGGAAGGATAGAGACCCAGTACTTC,CASRRGQGRIETQYF,TRBJ2-5,TRBD1,NA,TRBV6-5
TGTGCCAGCAGCAGGAGCGTGAAATCTAGCACAGATACGCAGTATTTT,CASSRSVKSSTDTQYF,TRBJ2-3,NA,NA,TRBV5-6
TGTGCCAGTAGTATAGCCCTGGGGACACCGAGCAATCAGCCCCAGCATTTT,CASSIALGTPSNQPQHF,TRBJ1-5,NA,NA,TRBV19
TGTGCCAGCAGTTTAGAAGGAGTGGGCAATCAGCCCCAGCATTTT,CASSLEGVGNQPQHF,TRBJ1-5,NA,NA,TRBV28
TGTGCCAGCATCGATCTGCGGGAGGACAGCGGCGGAAAACTGTTTTTT,CASIDLREDSGGKLFF,TRBJ1-4,NA,NA,TRBV28
TGTGCCATCAGTAGAGGGGGGGAAGGACAGCCCCAGCATTTT,CAISRGGEGQPQHF,TRBJ1-5,NA,NA,TRBV10-3
TGTGCCACCAGCAGAGGACTAGCGGGAGATCAAAATACGCAGTATTTT,CATSRGLAGDQNTQYF,TRBJ2-3,TRBD2,once,TRBV15
TGTGCCAGCTCACCAATCCAAGGCGGGGGGAACACCGGGGAGCTGTTTTTT,CASSPIQGGGNTGELFF,TRBJ2-2,TRBD2,NA,TRBV18
TGTGCCAGCAGCTTGGGACTCTCCGTCAATCAGCCCCAGCATTTT,CASSLGLSVNQPQHF,TRBJ1-5,NA,NA,TRBV5-6
TGTGCCAGCAGCCGAGGGCTAGCGGCGACCGGGGAGCTGTTTTTT,CASSRGLAATGELFF,TRBJ2-2,TRBD2,NA,TRBV7-2
TGTGCCAGCAGTTTGGGCACGAACACCGGGGAGCTGTTTTTT,CASSLGTNTGELFF,TRBJ2-2,NA,NA,TRBV27
TGTGCCAGCAGTCGTAGGCGGAATGAGCAGTTCTTC,CASSRRRNEQFF,TRBJ2-1,NA,NA,TRBV6-5
TGTGCCAGCAGTGTTCACCAACACAGGGATGAGCAGTTCTTC,CASSVHQHRDEQFF,TRBJ2-1,NA,NA,TRBV28
TGTGCCAGCAGCTTAAGACAGGGACCAGGAAACACCATATATTTT,CASSLRQGPGNTIYF,TRBJ1-3,TRBD1,NA,TRBV11-2
TGTGCCAGCAGTCACCGGGACAGGGGTAAAGAGACCCAGTACTTC,CASSHRDRGKETQYF,TRBJ2-5,TRBD1,NA,TRBV5-8
TGTGCCAGCAGTCGGGTTAGCGGGGATACGCAGTATTTT,CASSRVSGDTQYF,TRBJ2-3,TRBD2,NA,TRBV7-2
TGTGCCAGCAGCTTAGGGACAGGGGGTCGACTATTTGGCTACACCTTC,CASSLGTGGRLFGYTF,TRBJ1-2,TRBD1,NA,TRBV7-2
TGCGCCTCCACGACAGACCTGAACTATGGCTACACCTTC,CASTTDLNYGYTF,TRBJ1-2,NA,NA,TRBV5-1
TGTGCCAGCAGCCGGTCCGGGGAGCTGTTTTTT,CASSRSGELFF,TRBJ2-2,NA,NA,TRBV6-5